Listed below are T cell receptor beta chains from one sample, sequenced in a study of CD8 T cells in Susac syndrome. Each CDR3 protein gets one entry after TCRdb re-called the immunoSEQ multiplex PCR reads with MiXCR. The table has about 430,000 distinct CDR3 sequences, approximately 85% seen once. The sample taken for sequencing was CD8+ T cells from PBMCs. The receptors derive from a human donor with multiple sclerosis. Each CDR3 is given with its conserved first and last residue. D genes are given only for firm matches. Expanded clones are given a class, and other clones once, few, many or no size at all.

>TRBV30|NA|NA|TRBJ2-2
TGTGCCTGGAGTGTGGCCGGGCCCGGGGAGCTGTTTTTT
CAWSVAGPGELFF
>TRBV30|NA|NA|TRBJ2-3
TGTGCCTGGAGTGTGATAACGGGGAGCACAGATACGCAGTATTTT
CAWSVITGSTDTQYF
>TRBV4-1|NA|NA|TRBJ2-3
TGCGCCAGCAGCCAAGGGGAGGCCGGAACCACAGATACGCAGTATTTT
CASSQGEAGTTDTQYF
>TRBV6-2/TRBV6-3|NA|NA|TRBJ1-3
TGTGCCAGCAGTTACGAGGTTGCGGAAAACACCATATATTTT
CASSYEVAENTIYF
>TRBV4-1|NA|NA|TRBJ2-7
TGCGCCAGCAGCCAAGTGGTCGGGGGCCCGGGCTACGAGCAGTACTTC
CASSQVVGGPGYEQYF
>TRBV7-9|NA|NA|TRBJ1-6
TGTGCCAGCACCAAGGGGGGGACCCCCCTCCATTTT
CASTKGGTPLHF
>TRBV4-1|NA|NA|TRBJ1-1
TGCGCCAGCAGCCAAATCTCGGGCAGAGAAGCTTTCTTT
CASSQISGREAFF
>TRBV29-1|NA|NA|TRBJ2-2
TGCAGTCCTCCTATTAACACCGGGGAGCTGTTTTTT
CSPPINTGELFF
>TRBV18|NA|few|TRBJ1-1
TGTGCCAGTAGTCCTGACACTGAAGCTTTCTTT
CASSPDTEAFF
>TRBV4-1|NA|once|TRBJ2-2
TGCGCCAGCAGCCTTACCGGGACGCAGACCGGGGAGCTGTTTTTT
CASSLTGTQTGELFF
>TRBV7-8|NA|NA|TRBJ2-6
TGTGCCAGCAGCTCGAATAGGGCTGGGGCCAACGTCCTGACTTTC
CASSSNRAGANVLTF
>TRBV6-1|TRBD2|NA|TRBJ2-7
TGTGCCAGCAGTGGGACTAGCGGGATCTACGAGCAGTACTTC
CASSGTSGIYEQYF
>TRBV2|NA|NA|TRBJ2-7
TGTGCCAGCAGTGAACTCCGGGGGACTTCCTACGAGCAGTACTTC
CASSELRGTSYEQYF
>TRBV29-1|TRBD2|NA|TRBJ2-1
TGCAGGGTGGGGAGGGGCCCAGAGCAGTTCTTC
CRVGRGPEQFF
>TRBV6-5|TRBD1|once|TRBJ1-2
TGTGCCAGCAGTTGGGGACAGGGGGCGCGTGGCTACACCTTC
CASSWGQGARGYTF